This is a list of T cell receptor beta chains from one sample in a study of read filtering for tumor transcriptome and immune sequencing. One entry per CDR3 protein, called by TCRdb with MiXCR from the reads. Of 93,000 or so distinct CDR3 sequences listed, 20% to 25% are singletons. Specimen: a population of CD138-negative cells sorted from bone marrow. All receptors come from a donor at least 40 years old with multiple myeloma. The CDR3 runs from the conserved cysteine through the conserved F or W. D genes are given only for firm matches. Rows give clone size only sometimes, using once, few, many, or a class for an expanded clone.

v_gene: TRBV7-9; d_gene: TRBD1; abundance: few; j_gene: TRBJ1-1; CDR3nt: TGTGCCAGCGCAGGACAGGGGTACACTGAAGCTTTCTTT; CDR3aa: CASAGQGYTEAFF
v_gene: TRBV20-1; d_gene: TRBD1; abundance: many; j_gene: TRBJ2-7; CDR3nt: TGCAGTGCTAGACGGACAGGGGGTATCTACGAGCAGTACTTC; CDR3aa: CSARRTGGIYEQYF
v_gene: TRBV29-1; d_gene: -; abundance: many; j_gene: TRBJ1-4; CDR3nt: TGCAGCGTTGGGCGGAGGGAGGAAAAACTGTTTTTT; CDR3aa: CSVGRREEKLFF
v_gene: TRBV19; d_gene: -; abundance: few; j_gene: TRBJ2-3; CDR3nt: TGTGCCAGTAGTACCAACTCGGTCCCAGATACGCAGTATTTT; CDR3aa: CASSTNSVPDTQYF
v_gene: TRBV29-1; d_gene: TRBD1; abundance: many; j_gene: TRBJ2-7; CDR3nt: TGCAGCGTTGTGGACAGGCGTAACTACGAGCAGTACTTC; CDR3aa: CSVVDRRNYEQYF
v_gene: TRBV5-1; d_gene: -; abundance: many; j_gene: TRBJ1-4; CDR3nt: TGCGCCAGCAGTTTTGGGACCGGCCTGAATGAAAAACTGTTTTTT; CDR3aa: CASSFGTGLNEKLFF
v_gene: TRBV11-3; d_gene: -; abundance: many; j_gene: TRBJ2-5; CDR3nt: TGTGCCAGCAGCTTTGGGACAAGCGGGACCCAGTACTTC; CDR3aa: CASSFGTSGTQYF
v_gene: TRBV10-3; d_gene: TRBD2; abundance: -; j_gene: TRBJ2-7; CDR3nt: TGTGCCATCAGTGAGCCGGGACTAGCGGGGGCCCTCGAGCAGTACTTC; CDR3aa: CAISEPGLAGALEQYF
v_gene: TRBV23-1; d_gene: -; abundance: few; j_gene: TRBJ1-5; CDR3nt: TGCGCCAGCAGTCAATCTGTTGAGGACGGTAGCAATCAGCCCCAGCATTTT; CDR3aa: CASSQSVEDGSNQPQHF
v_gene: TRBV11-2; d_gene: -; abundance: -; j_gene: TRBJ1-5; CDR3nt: TGTGCCAGCAGCTTAGACGGGGGTAATCAGCCCCAGCATTTT; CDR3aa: CASSLDGGNQPQHF
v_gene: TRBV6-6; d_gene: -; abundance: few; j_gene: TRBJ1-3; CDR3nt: TGTGCCAGCAGCGTGGACAGCAGCTCTGGAAACACCATATATTTT; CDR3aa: CASSVDSSSGNTIYF
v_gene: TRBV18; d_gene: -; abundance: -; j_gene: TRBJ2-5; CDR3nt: TGTGCCAGCTCACCCTCGCCAAAAGAGACCCAGTACTTC; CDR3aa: CASSPSPKETQYF
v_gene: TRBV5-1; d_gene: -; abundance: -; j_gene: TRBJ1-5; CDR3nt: TGCGCCAGCAGCTTGGGGACAGCTAATCATCCCCAGCATTTT; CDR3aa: CASSLGTANHPQHF
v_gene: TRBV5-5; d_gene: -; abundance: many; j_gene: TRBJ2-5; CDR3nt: TGTGCCAGCAGCCCGTGGGGATTGGAGACCCAGTACTTC; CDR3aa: CASSPWGLETQYF
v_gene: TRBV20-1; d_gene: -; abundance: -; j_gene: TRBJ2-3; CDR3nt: TGCAGTGCTAGGGTATTCGACAGGATAGATACGCGGTATTTT; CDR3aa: CSARVFDRIDTRYF
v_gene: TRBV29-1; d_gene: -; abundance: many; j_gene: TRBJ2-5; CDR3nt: TGCAGCGTTGACTTCACCGGGACAGAGACCCAGTACTTC; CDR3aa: CSVDFTGTETQYF
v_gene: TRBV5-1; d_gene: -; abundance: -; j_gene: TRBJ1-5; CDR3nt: TGCGCCAGCAGCTTGGATTCAGGGTACAATCAGCCCCAGCATTTT; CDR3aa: CASSLDSGYNQPQHF